The 2 T cell receptor beta chains listed next were all sequenced from one sample in a study of OX40 agonist ivuxolimab in advanced cancers. This table comes from immunoSEQ multiplex PCR, and its TCRdb copy is limited to in-frame clones, with some not included. The sample yields 50,000 to 65,000 clones, nearly 95% seen once. Source: CD4+ or CD8+ T cells sorted from blood, taken in a trial of the OX40 agonist ivuxolimab. Every receptor here comes from an adult with an advanced solid tumor such as melanoma, head and neck, liver or kidney cancer.

The rearrangement links TRBV19 to TRBJ2-7, with no clear D. Germline values: CDR1 LNHDA, CDR2 SQIVND (reference sequence). This CDR3 is built from 12 residues. Deletions cut 1 base from V and 7 bases from J, with 8 bases between. CDR3: CASSIAAEEQYF. The CDR3 nucleotides read TGTGCCAGTAGTATAGCTGCGGAGGAGCAGTACTTC.

The chain couples TRBV13 to TRBJ2-1; 8 bases align to TRBD2. CDR3 size: 15 residues. Germline V gene lookup returns CDR1 PRHDT and CDR2 FYEKMQ (reference sequence). Unmatched junction bases numbered 5, after V lost 2 bases and J lost 5 bases. Here the CDR3 reads CASSLWLAGNNEQFF. CDR3 nucleotide sequence: TGTGCCAGCAGCTTATGGTTAGCGGGGAACAATGAGCAGTTCTTC.